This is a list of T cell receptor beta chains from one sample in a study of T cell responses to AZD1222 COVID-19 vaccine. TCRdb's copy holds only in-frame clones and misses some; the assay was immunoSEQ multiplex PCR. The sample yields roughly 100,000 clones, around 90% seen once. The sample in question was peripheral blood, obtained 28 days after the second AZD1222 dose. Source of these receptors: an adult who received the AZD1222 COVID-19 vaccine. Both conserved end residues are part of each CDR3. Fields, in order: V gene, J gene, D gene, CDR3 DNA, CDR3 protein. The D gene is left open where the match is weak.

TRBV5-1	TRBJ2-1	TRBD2	TGCGCCAGCAGCTTAACGCTAGCGGGAGATGAGCAGTTCTTC	CASSLTLAGDEQFF
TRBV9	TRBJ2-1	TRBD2	TGTGCCAGCAGCGTAGGACTAGCGGGTATGCTCACCTACAATGAGCAGTTCTTC	CASSVGLAGMLTYNEQFF
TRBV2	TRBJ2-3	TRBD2	TGTGCCAGCAGTGAAGTAAGCGGGAGTTCGACAGATACGCAGTATTTT	CASSEVSGSSTDTQYF
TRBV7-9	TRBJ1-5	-	TGTGCCAGCAGCCTGGACGGCCGATTGTGGCCCCAGCATTTT	CASSLDGRLWPQHF
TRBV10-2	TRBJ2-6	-	TGCGCCAGCAGGGGGAGTGGGGCCAACGTCCTGACTTTC	CASRGSGANVLTF
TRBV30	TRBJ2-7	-	TGTGCCTGGAGTAGGAGGGGAAGCTCCTACGAGCAGTACTTC	CAWSRRGSSYEQYF
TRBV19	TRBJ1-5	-	TGTGCCAGTAGGACATCGGGGGATCAGCCCCAGCATTTT	CASRTSGDQPQHF
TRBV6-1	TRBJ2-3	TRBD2	TGTGCCAGCAGTGAGCCTAGCGGGACTGTTAAAGATACGCAGTATTTT	CASSEPSGTVKDTQYF
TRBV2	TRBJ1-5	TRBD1	TGTGCCAGCATCCGGGACAGGGGGATTCAGCCCCAGCATTTT	CASIRDRGIQPQHF
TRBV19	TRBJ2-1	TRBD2	TGTGCCAGTACGATCCGGCTAGCGGGAGGGAAGATCAATGAGCAGTTCTTC	CASTIRLAGGKINEQFF